Listed below are T cell receptor beta chains from one sample, sequenced in a study of T cell changes during pregnancy in multiple sclerosis. Clones were read by immunoSEQ multiplex PCR, and TCRdb kept only the in-frame ones, dropping some. The data show 65,000 to 90,000 clones, just over 90% seen once. This specimen consisted of peripheral blood, obtained in the first trimester of pregnancy. The receptor source for this set is a female donor with multiple sclerosis, enrolled in a pregnancy study. Each CDR3 is given without its conserved first and last residue. Each record gives: CDR3 length, J gene, V gene, CDR3 protein.

14,TRBJ1-2,TRBV11-3,ASSLPGQETNYGYT
13,TRBJ2-6,TRBV7-9,ASSPVVSGANVLT
13,TRBJ2-1,TRBV29-1,SVDPGTGAYNEQF
10,TRBJ2-3,TRBV5-1,ASSRHQDTQY
13,TRBJ1-2,TRBV15,ATSPSTTGGYGYT
11,TRBJ2-1,TRBV5-6,ASSFPQANEQF
12,TRBJ1-5,TRBV19,ASSMPRGNQPQH
13,TRBJ2-3,TRBV7-9,ASSLFRGPTDTQY
14,TRBJ2-7,TRBV7-8,ASSPPSGQGIYEQY
14,TRBJ1-6,TRBV5-1,ASSLGQSLHNSPLH
11,TRBJ1-4,TRBV19,ASSTVPNEKLF
11,TRBJ1-2,TRBV7-2,ASSLRAHSGYT
14,TRBJ2-1,TRBV5-1,ASSSPLAGAHNEQF
12,TRBJ2-7,TRBV5-1,ASSPGTGGYEQY
14,TRBJ1-4,TRBV5-7,ASSLDSWLWGGPPF
13,TRBJ1-6,TRBV6-4,ASSVRTGNNSPLH
12,TRBJ1-5,TRBV7-2,ASSSHGGDQPQH
12,TRBJ1-2,TRBV5-1,ASSVDRGAYGYT
13,TRBJ2-5,TRBV7-3,ASSVRQGAGETQY
12,TRBJ2-5,TRBV5-4,ASSLAGQPETQY
12,TRBJ2-2,TRBV10-3,AISTGANTGELF
12,TRBJ2-7,TRBV5-1,ASSPDSLSREQY
12,TRBJ2-5,TRBV5-6,ASRRFGGMETQY
12,TRBJ1-1,TRBV28,ASSWRGLNTEAF
13,TRBJ1-4,TRBV5-1,ASSEAGQGGEKLF
10,TRBJ2-7,TRBV11-2,ASSPGQDEQY
13,TRBJ2-7,TRBV7-9,ASSSTLAGFYEQY
11,TRBJ1-4,TRBV6-1,ASRLWTVEKLF